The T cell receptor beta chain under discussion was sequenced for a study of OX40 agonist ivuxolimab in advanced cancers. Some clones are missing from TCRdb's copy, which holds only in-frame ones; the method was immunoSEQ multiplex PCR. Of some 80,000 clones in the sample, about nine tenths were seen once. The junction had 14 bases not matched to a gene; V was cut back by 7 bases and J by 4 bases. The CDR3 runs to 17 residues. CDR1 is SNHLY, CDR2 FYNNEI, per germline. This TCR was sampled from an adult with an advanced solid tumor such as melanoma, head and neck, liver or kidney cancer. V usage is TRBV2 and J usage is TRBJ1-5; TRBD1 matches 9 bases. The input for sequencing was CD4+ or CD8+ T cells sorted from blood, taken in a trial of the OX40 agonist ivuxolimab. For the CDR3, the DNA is TGTGCCAGCACCCTAGACAGGGGGATTATCAAAAATCAGCCCCAGCATTTT. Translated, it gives CASTLDRGIIKNQPQHF.